A selection of T cell receptor beta chains follows, all from one sample in a study of liver allograft versus peripheral blood T cells. TCRdb itself ran the reads through MiXCR, one entry per CDR3 protein. The sample has 13,000 or so distinct CDR3 sequences; approximately 20% are singletons. All receptors derive from a human patient who had a liver transplant. The T cells may partly be graft donor cells. Each CDR3 is given with its conserved first and last residue. D genes are given only for firm matches. The listing skips clone size in some rows; elsewhere it reads once, few, many or a size class.

size	J	D	V	CDR3	DNA
many	TRBJ1-2	.	TRBV5-6	CASSLRDIGYGYTF	TGTGCCAGCAGCTTGAGGGACATAGGCTATGGCTACACCTTC
medium-sized	TRBJ1-2	.	TRBV18	CASSPQTDYGYTF	TGTGCCAGCTCACCACAGACAGACTATGGCTACACCTTC
medium-sized	TRBJ2-6	.	TRBV5-6	CASSPSTRRAGANVLTF	TGTGCCAGCAGCCCCTCCACCCGCAGGGCTGGGGCCAACGTCCTGACTTTC
medium-sized	TRBJ2-1	.	TRBV19	CASSIGNRKNEQFF	TGTGCCAGTAGTATTGGTAACAGGAAAAATGAGCAGTTCTTC
many	TRBJ1-5	.	TRBV15	CATSREQGGSQPQHF	TGTGCCACCAGCAGAGAACAGGGAGGGAGTCAGCCCCAGCATTTT
many	TRBJ1-2	.	TRBV6-2/TRBV6-3	CASSYTAGGYTF	TGTGCCAGCAGTTACACCGCCGGTGGCTACACCTTC
.	TRBJ1-4	.	TRBV11-2	CASSQWGTTGEKLFF	TGTGCCAGCAGCCAATGGGGGACAACGGGGGAAAAACTGTTTTTT
.	TRBJ2-2	TRBD1	TRBV12-3/TRBV12-4	CASIRQGAMSGELFF	TGTGCCAGCATTCGACAGGGGGCAATGTCCGGGGAGCTGTTTTTT
medium-sized	TRBJ2-1	.	TRBV19	CASAPGPPNEQFF	TGTGCCAGTGCCCCGGGACCGCCGAATGAGCAGTTCTTC
.	TRBJ1-6	.	TRBV29-1	CSVRGVPPDSPLHF	TGCAGCGTCCGGGGGGTTCCCCCGGATTCACCCCTCCACTTT
.	TRBJ1-4	.	TRBV14	CASSQERQDDEKLFF	TGTGCCAGCAGCCAAGAGCGGCAGGACGATGAAAAACTGTTTTTT
.	TRBJ2-6	.	TRBV5-5	CASSLEPTSTGANVLTF	TGTGCCAGCAGCTTGGAGCCCACCTCAACGGGGGCCAACGTCCTGACTTTC
.	TRBJ2-2	TRBD1	TRBV24-1	CATSEGTGANTGKLFF	TGTGCCACCAGTGAGGGCACAGGGGCCAACACCGGGAAGCTGTTTTTT
many	TRBJ2-5	TRBD2	TRBV18	CASSPLPLVAGGSQETQYF	TGTGCCAGCTCACCTCTACCCTTGGTAGCGGGGGGGAGTCAAGAGACCCAGTACTTC
.	TRBJ2-7	TRBD1	TRBV28	CASESFGTGGYEQYF	TGTGCCAGCGAGAGCTTTGGGACAGGGGGCTACGAGCAGTACTTC
few	TRBJ1-5	.	TRBV28	CASSSPTNQPQHF	TGTGCCAGCAGTTCCCCTACCAATCAGCCCCAGCATTTT
many	TRBJ2-3	.	TRBV6-5	CASSQPRTDLSTDTQYF	TGTGCCAGCAGTCAACCCCGGACAGACCTCAGCACAGATACGCAGTATTTT
many	TRBJ1-3	.	TRBV27	CASSPQLAGNTIYF	TGTGCCAGCAGTCCGCAACTCGCAGGGAACACCATATATTTT
medium-sized	TRBJ1-2	.	TRBV6-5	CASSSPGRGYGYTF	TGTGCCAGCAGTTCCCCGGGACGCGGCTATGGCTACACCTTC
medium-sized	TRBJ2-7	.	TRBV29-1	CSVRNSYEQYF	TGCAGCGTTCGGAACTCCTACGAGCAGTACTTC
medium-sized	TRBJ2-7	TRBD2	TRBV13	CASSLASGGAYEQYF	TGTGCCAGCAGCTTAGCCAGCGGGGGGGCTTACGAGCAGTACTTC
few	TRBJ2-5	.	TRBV19	CASSMNGGGQETQYF	TGTGCCAGTAGTATGAATGGGGGCGGGCAAGAGACCCAGTACTTC
few	TRBJ1-6	TRBD1	TRBV20-1	CSANTLLAGGSPLHF	TGCAGTGCTAACACTTTGTTGGCAGGGGGCTCACCCCTCCACTTT
many	TRBJ1-1	TRBD1	TRBV28	CASSRLTGVTEAFF	TGTGCCAGCAGTCGACTTACAGGGGTCACTGAAGCTTTCTTT
medium-sized	TRBJ2-5	.	TRBV18	CASSPGQVKETQYF	TGTGCCAGCTCACCGGGACAAGTCAAAGAGACCCAGTACTTC
medium-sized	TRBJ2-3	TRBD2	TRBV10-3	CAISSTPSGEADTQYF	TGTGCCATCAGCTCCACCCCTAGCGGGGAGGCAGATACGCAGTATTTT
.	TRBJ1-5	TRBD1	TRBV6-5	CASSRLGQGYQPQHF	TGTGCCAGCAGCAGACTTGGACAGGGGTATCAGCCCCAGCATTTT
few	TRBJ2-7	.	TRBV6-5	CASSYGTPSYEQYF	TGTGCCAGCAGCTATGGGACTCCGAGTTACGAGCAGTACTTC
few	TRBJ1-3	TRBD1	TRBV25-1	CASSDFTGGSGNTIYF	TGTGCCAGCAGTGACTTTACAGGGGGGTCTGGAAACACCATATATTTT
.	TRBJ1-5	.	TRBV27	CASSLHVDFSNQPQHF	TGTGCCAGCAGCCTCCATGTAGACTTTAGCAATCAGCCCCAGCATTTT
.	TRBJ1-2	.	TRBV7-9	CASSLTGLNYGYTF	TGTGCCAGCAGCTTAACAGGGTTGAACTATGGCTACACCTTC
many	TRBJ1-3	.	TRBV18	CASSPRQVEGNTIYF	TGTGCCAGCTCACCACGCCAGGTCGAAGGAAACACCATATATTTT